These 28 T cell receptor beta chains came from one sample sequenced in a study of graft-versus-host responses after intestinal transplantation. The protocol was immunoSEQ multiplex PCR, while the TCRdb copy is restricted to in-frame clones and leaves out a portion. The table has approximately 90,000 clones, around 84% seen once. No antigens are known for them. The source was unstimulated CD4+ T cells sorted from spleen or lymph node cells, collected before intestinal transplant. These receptors were collected from a human donor who received an intestinal transplant.

The chain links TRBV28 to TRBJ2-3, with 9 bases fitting TRBD2. Germline V lookup: CDR1 MDHEN, CDR2 SYDVKM. The CDR3 totals 17 residues. V dropped 5 bases and J dropped 4; count of bases not matched to a gene: 13. CDR3 loop: CASSRTLLAGWPDTQYF. The DNA for the CDR3 is TGTGCCAGCAGTCGGACACTGCTAGCGGGATGGCCAGATACGCAGTATTTT. Drawing the rest from reference TRBV28 and TRBJ2-3, the complete variable domain is DVKVTQSSRYLVKRTGEKVFLECVQDMDHENMFWYRQDPGLGLRLIYFSYDVKMKEKGDIPEGYSVSREKKERFSLILESASTNQTSMYLCASSRTLLAGWPDTQYFGPGTRLTVL.

This sequence joins TRBV28 and TRBJ2-1, with 7 bases matching TRBD2. There are 21 residues in the CDR3. Trimming at V came to 4 bases and at J to 4 bases, leaving 25 bases not matched to a gene. The germline V gene has CDR1 MDHEN and CDR2 SYDVKM. As DNA, the CDR3 is TGTGCCAGCAGTTCCTTAGGACGGAGGACTAGATCAATAGGGGTTTACAATGAGCAGTTCTTC. Translated, it gives CASSSLGRRTRSIGVYNEQFF.

The chain is built from TRBV6-1 and TRBJ2-5, with D possibly matching TRBD1 (5 bases). The CDR3 spans 14 residues. Trimming stripped 8 bases from V and 5 bases from J, with 18 bases between. The germline V gene has CDR1 MNHNS and CDR2 SASEGT. In DNA form, the CDR3 reads TGTGCCAGCTCAGGGATACAGCCCAGGGAGACCCAGTACTTC. It yields the protein CASSGIQPRETQYF.

There are a few counts of this clone. The gene calls are TRBV2 and TRBJ2-7; 7 nucleotides align to TRBD1. The CDR3 totals 15 residues. Germline V gene sequence: CDR1 SNHLY, CDR2 FYNNEI. Trimming at V came to 6 bases and at J to 0 bases, leaving 8 bases not matched to a gene. This CDR3 is CASRSYTGDSYEQYF. In nucleotides, the CDR3 is TGTGCCAGCAGAAGCTATACAGGGGACTCCTACGAGCAGTACTTC.

This clone was seen once. V is TRBV6-5 and J is TRBJ1-2; 7 nucleotides match TRBD1. The CDR3 is made up of 13 amino acids. J was trimmed by 4 bases and V by 6 bases; bases with no gene match: 5. Germline V gene data show CDR1 as MNHEY and CDR2 as SVGAGI. CDR3 nucleotide sequence: TGTGCCAGCAGCGACAGGGCAACCTATGGCTACACCTTC. Its translation is CASSDRATYGYTF.

The V gene is TRBV13, the J gene TRBJ2-1, with 7 bases matching TRBD1. CDR3 length: 17 amino acids. The V segment lost 0 bases and the J segment 8 bases; nucleotides outside the gene matches: 13. The germline V gene has CDR1 PRHDT and CDR2 FYEKMQ (reference sequence). CDR3 DNA sequence: TGTGCCAGCAGCTTAGGCCTAACTGGGACAGTGGGCGATGAGCAGTTCTTC. Amino acids: CASSLGLTGTVGDEQFF.

The chain is built from TRBV30 and TRBJ1-5; possibly TRBD1 for D (5 bases). Germline CDR1 is GTSNPN and CDR2 is SVGIG (reference sequence). Trimming removed 0 bases at V and 3 bases at J, with 9 bases between. The CDR3 spans 14 residues. CDR3 loop: CAWSVTGTNQPQHF. The CDR3 DNA follows: TGTGCCTGGAGTGTAACAGGTACCAATCAGCCCCAGCATTTT.

This clone was counted a few times. The genes are TRBV5-4 and TRBJ2-2, with 9 bases matching TRBD1. Germline CDR1 SGHNT, CDR2 YYREEE (reference sequence). V trimming: 4 bases; J trimming: 1 base; junction bases outside the gene matches: 5. The CDR3 spans 16 residues. CDR3 sequence (DNA): TGTGCCAGCAGCCCGCCGGGACAGGGGAACACCGGGGAGCTGTTTTTT. Encoded protein: CASSPPGQGNTGELFF.

Only a few counts were recorded for this clone. The V and J genes are TRBV4-1 and TRBJ1-5; D may be TRBD1 (6 bases). The V gene lost 4 bases and the J gene lost 5 bases, with 15 bases spanning the gap. The germline V gene has CDR1 MGHRA and CDR2 YSYEKL. This CDR3 is 15 amino acids long. The CDR3: CASSRREGGDQPQHF. The CDR3 DNA sequence: TGCGCCAGCAGCCGTCGCGAGGGGGGGGATCAGCCCCAGCATTTT.

The CDR3 sequence: CSVSPSGTEVFF. For the CDR3, the DNA is TGCAGCGTTTCCCCTAGCGGGACGGAGGTGTTCTTC. The chain recombines TRBV29-1 with TRBJ2-1; 9 bases align to TRBD2. With V trimmed by 5 bases and J by 15 bases, 11 bases remained unmatched. CDR1 and CDR2 from the germline V gene are SQVTM and ANQGSEA. CDR3 length: 12 residues.

V gene TRBV4-1 combines with J gene TRBJ2-7; D is undetermined. The CDR3 extends over 17 amino acids. Germline V gene sequence: CDR1 MGHRA, CDR2 YSYEKL. V lost 4 bases, J lost 2 bases, and 21 bases lay in between. DNA for the CDR3: TGCGCCAGCAGCCGAGGTACTCGCCAGAGCCTGACCTACGAGCAGTACTTC. Protein sequence: CASSRGTRQSLTYEQYF.

Here the CDR3 DNA reads TGTGCCAGCAGTTTTGGCAGGGGGCTTGGCTACACCTTC. This encodes CASSFGRGLGYTF. V and J are TRBV28 and TRBJ1-2; 8 nucleotides match TRBD1. V shed 3 bases, J shed 7 bases, and the junction held 4 bases outside the gene matches. Germline CDR1 reads MDHEN; CDR2 reads SYDVKM. This CDR3 has 13 residues.

This sequence joins TRBV5-1 and TRBJ2-6, with D unresolved. The V gene's germline CDR1 is SGHRS and CDR2 YFSETQ. The CDR3 spans 16 residues. Trimming pared 2 bases from V and 0 bases from J, leaving 9 bases between. The CDR3 here is CASSLWASSGANVLTF. In DNA, the CDR3 is TGCGCCAGCAGCTTATGGGCTTCCTCTGGGGCCAACGTCCTGACTTTC.

The chain recombines TRBV4-2 with TRBJ2-3; TRBD2 aligns across 7 bases. The germline V gene encodes CDR1 LGHNA and CDR2 YNFKEQ. There are 15 residues in the CDR3. V was pared by 0 bases and J by 3 bases, with 3 bases of the junction left unmatched. In DNA form, the CDR3 reads TGTGCCAGCAGCCAAGAGGATAGCGGGACAGATACGCAGTATTTT. This encodes CASSQEDSGTDTQYF.

The V gene is TRBV5-1, the J gene TRBJ2-1, with D perhaps matching TRBD2 (6 bases). The V and J ends lost 5 bases and 3 bases respectively, with 12 bases between them. The CDR3 has 14 residues. Germline V CDR1 and CDR2: SGHRS, YFSETQ. CDR3 amino acids: CASRAAGRYNEQFF. CDR3 coding DNA: TGCGCCAGCAGGGCTGCGGGACGCTACAATGAGCAGTTCTTC.

In DNA, the CDR3 is TGCAGCGTTGTACGACAGGGCCTGGGGGAAGCTTTCTTT. It is translated as CSVVRQGLGEAFF. V and J are TRBV29-1 and TRBJ1-1; the match to TRBD1 covers 7 bases. The length of the CDR3 is 13 residues. The V gene's germline CDR1 is SQVTM and CDR2 ANQGSEA. Trimming took 4 bases from V and 8 from J; bases not matched to a gene: 10.

This rearrangement joins TRBV2 to TRBJ1-5; D may be TRBD1 (5 bases). The length of the CDR3 is 15 residues. Trimming removed 2 bases from V and 2 bases from J, with 10 bases in between. Looked up from germline, CDR1 is SNHLY and CDR2 is FYNNEI. The CDR3 loop reads CASSERGLGNQPQHF. The DNA for the CDR3 is TGTGCCAGCAGTGAACGGGGGTTGGGCAATCAGCCCCAGCATTTT.

This chain joins TRBV2 and TRBJ2-3; 7 bases map to TRBD1. There are 15 residues in the CDR3. From germline, CDR1 is SNHLY and CDR2 FYNNEI. Trimming at V came to 6 bases and at J to 0 bases, leaving 6 bases not matched to a gene. CDR3 coding DNA: TGTGCCAGCAGCAAGGACAGGTGGAGCACAGATACGCAGTATTTT. This sequence encodes CASSKDRWSTDTQYF.

The chain uses TRBV5-1 and TRBJ2-7; 9 bases are shared with TRBD1. The V and J ends lost 4 bases and 3 bases, in that order; junction bases with no gene match: 8. Per germline, CDR1 SGHRS and CDR2 YFSETQ. The CDR3 has 15 residues. The CDR3 DNA reads as TGCGCCAGCAGCCCGGCCGGGACAGGGCACTACGAGCAGTACTTC. It encodes CASSPAGTGHYEQYF.

The chain is built from TRBV6-1 and TRBJ2-3, with unresolved D. V was clipped by 8 bases and J by 3 bases, with 12 bases between them. Germline CDR1 MNHNS, CDR2 SASEGT. The CDR3 is 13 residues long. CDR3 nucleotides: TGTGCCAGCGACGCTTCCGGGACAGATACGCAGTATTTT. It is translated as CASDASGTDTQYF.

The V and J genes are TRBV6-1 and TRBJ1-4; 7 nucleotides align to TRBD1. Germline V CDR1 and CDR2: MNHNS, SASEGT. The V gene end was trimmed by 7 bases and the J gene end by 4 bases; junction bases not matched to a gene: 6. The CDR3 is 14 residues long. The CDR3 here is CASKTGRSNEKLFF. The CDR3 nucleotides read TGTGCCAGCAAGACAGGGCGGAGTAATGAAAAACTGTTTTTT.

V and J are TRBV5-1 and TRBJ2-7; a weak D match, TRBD1 (6 bases). Trimming left V 0 bases short and J 4 bases short, with 11 bases between. The length of the CDR3 is 14 residues. Germline assignment: CDR1 SGHRS and CDR2 YFSETQ. CDR3 coding DNA: TGCGCCAGCAGCTTGGTGGGGGCAGCTTACGAGCAGTACTTC. This encodes CASSLVGAAYEQYF. Together with reference TRBV5-1 and TRBJ2-7, the CDR3 gives the full variable domain: KAGVTQTPRYLIKTRGQQVTLSCSPISGHRSVSWYQQTPGQGLQFLFEYFSETQRNKGNFPGRFSGRQFSNSRSEMNVSTLELGDSALYLCASSLVGAAYEQYFGPGTRLTVT.

The chain uses TRBV9 and TRBJ2-7; perhaps TRBD1 as D (5 bases). This CDR3 spans 13 amino acids. CDR1 SGDLS and CDR2 YYNGEE come from the germline V gene. V lost 0 bases and J lost 5, with 9 bases in between. CDR3 DNA sequence: TGTGCCAGCAGCGTAGTCGAAGGGGACGAGCAGTACTTC. It translates to CASSVVEGDEQYF.

The V gene is TRBV10-3, the J gene TRBJ1-2, with D perhaps TRBD1 (5 bases). This CDR3 comprises 14 residues. The ends were cut back, 3 bases at V and 4 bases at J, with 12 bases in the middle. CDR1 is ENHRY and CDR2 is SYGVKD in the germline V gene. This CDR3 reads CAISDRGGAYGYTF. Written as DNA, the CDR3 is TGTGCCATCAGTGATCGGGGGGGAGCCTATGGCTACACCTTC.

V and J are TRBV10-3 and TRBJ2-3; 9 nucleotides match TRBD1. The CDR3 loop spans 17 amino acids. Germline loops: CDR1 ENHRY, CDR2 SYGVKD. With 2 bases clipped from V and 1 base from J, the junction kept 7 bases outside the gene matches. The CDR3 DNA reads TGTGCCATCAGTGAGAACTCACAGGGGGCGGGCACAGATACGCAGTATTTT. Translated, it gives CAISENSQGAGTDTQYF.

The V gene is TRBV28, the J gene TRBJ1-5, with 8 bases that match TRBD1. Germline CDR1 and CDR2: MDHEN and SYDVKM. V trimming: 5 bases; J trimming: 6 bases; junction bases outside the gene matches: 18. This CDR3 region has 18 residues. The CDR3 nucleotides read TGTGCCAGCAGTCCCGTGGGACAGGCTACCTACGGAGGTCAGCCCCAGCATTTT. Translating it yields CASSPVGQATYGGQPQHF.

V usage is TRBV5-1 and J usage is TRBJ2-1; TRBD2 agrees at 15 bases. V trimming: 6 bases; J trimming: 5 bases; junction bases outside the gene matches: 6. Germline V gene sequence: CDR1 SGHRS, CDR2 YFSETQ. This CDR3 spans 16 amino acids. CDR3 sequence (DNA): TGCGCCAGCACCGGGACTAGCGGGAGGCTCCACAATGAGCAGTTCTTC. Protein: CASTGTSGRLHNEQFF. Filled out from reference TRBV5-1 and TRBJ2-1, the complete variable domain reads KAGVTQTPRYLIKTRGQQVTLSCSPISGHRSVSWYQQTPGQGLQFLFEYFSETQRNKGNFPGRFSGRQFSNSRSEMNVSTLELGDSALYLCASTGTSGRLHNEQFFGPGTRLTVL.

V and J are TRBV27 and TRBJ1-1; D unresolved. Trimming stripped 9 bases from V and 4 bases from J, with 21 bases between. The CDR3 length is 15 residues. CDR1 and CDR2 from the germline V gene are MNHEY and SMNVEV (reference sequence). The CDR3 region is CASPSGEGWGTEAFF. CDR3 in DNA: TGTGCCAGTCCAAGTGGGGAGGGTTGGGGCACTGAAGCTTTCTTT.